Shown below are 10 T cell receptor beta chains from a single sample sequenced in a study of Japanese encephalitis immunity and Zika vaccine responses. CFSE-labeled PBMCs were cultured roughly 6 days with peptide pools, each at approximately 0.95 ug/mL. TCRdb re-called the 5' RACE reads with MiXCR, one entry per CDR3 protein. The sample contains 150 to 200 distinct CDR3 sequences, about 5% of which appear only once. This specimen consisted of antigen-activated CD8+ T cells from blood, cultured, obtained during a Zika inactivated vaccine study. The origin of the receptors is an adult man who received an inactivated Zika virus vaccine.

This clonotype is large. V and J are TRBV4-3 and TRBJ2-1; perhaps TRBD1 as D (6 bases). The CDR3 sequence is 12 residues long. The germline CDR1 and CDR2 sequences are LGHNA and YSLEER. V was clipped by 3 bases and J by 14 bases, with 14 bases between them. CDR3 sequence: CASSQPPGQKFF. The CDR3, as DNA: TGCGCCAGCAGCCAGCCCCCGGGACAAAAGTTCTTC.

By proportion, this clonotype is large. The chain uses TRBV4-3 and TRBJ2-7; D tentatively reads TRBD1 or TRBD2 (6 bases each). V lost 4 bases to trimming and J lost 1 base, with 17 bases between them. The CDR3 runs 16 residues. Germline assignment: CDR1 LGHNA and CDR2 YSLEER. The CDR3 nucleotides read TGCGCCAGCAGCCTCGGGGGCGCAGATCATTCCTACGAGCAGTACTTC. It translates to CASSLGGADHSYEQYF.

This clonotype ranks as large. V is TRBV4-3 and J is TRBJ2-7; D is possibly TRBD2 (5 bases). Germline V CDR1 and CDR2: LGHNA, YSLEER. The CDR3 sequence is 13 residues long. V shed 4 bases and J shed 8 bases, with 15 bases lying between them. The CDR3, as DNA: TGCGCCAGCAGCCCAACCACCGGGGATCAGCAGTACTTC. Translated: CASSPTTGDQQYF.

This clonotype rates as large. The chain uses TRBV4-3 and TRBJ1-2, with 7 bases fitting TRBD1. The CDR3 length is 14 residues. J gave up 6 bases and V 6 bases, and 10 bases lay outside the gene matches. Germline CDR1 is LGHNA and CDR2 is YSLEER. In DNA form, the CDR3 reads TGCGCCAGCAGGCCAACAGGGGTGGGCGATGGCTACACCTTC. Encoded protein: CASRPTGVGDGYTF.

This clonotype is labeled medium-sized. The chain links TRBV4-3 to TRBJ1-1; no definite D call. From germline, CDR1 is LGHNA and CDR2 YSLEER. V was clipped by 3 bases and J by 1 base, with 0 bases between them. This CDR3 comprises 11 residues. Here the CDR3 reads CASSQNTEAFF. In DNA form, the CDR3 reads TGCGCCAGCAGCCAGAACACTGAAGCTTTCTTT.

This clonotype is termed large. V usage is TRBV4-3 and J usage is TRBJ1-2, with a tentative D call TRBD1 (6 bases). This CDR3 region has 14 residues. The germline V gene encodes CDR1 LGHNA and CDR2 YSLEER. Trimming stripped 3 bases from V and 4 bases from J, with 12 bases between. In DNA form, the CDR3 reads TGCGCCAGCAGCCAGGTGGACAGCCCCTATGGCTACACCTTC. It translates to CASSQVDSPYGYTF.

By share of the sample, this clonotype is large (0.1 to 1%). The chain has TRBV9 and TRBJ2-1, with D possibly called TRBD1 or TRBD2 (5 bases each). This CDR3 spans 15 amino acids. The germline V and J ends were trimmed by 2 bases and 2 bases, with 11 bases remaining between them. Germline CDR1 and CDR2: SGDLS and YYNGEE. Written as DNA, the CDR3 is TGTGCCAGCAGCGTCCAGCGGACAACCTACAATGAGCAGTTCTTC. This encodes CASSVQRTTYNEQFF.

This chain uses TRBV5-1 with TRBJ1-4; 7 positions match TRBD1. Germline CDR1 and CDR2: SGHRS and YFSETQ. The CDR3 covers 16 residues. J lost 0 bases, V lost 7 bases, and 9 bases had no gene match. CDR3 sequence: CASCQTGYATNEKLFF. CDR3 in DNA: TGCGCCAGCTGCCAGACAGGGTATGCAACTAATGAAAAACTGTTTTTT.

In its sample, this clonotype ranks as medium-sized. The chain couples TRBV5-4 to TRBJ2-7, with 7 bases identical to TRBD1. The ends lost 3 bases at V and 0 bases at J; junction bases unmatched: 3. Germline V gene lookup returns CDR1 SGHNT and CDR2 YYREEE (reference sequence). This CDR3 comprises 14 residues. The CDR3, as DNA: TGTGCCAGCAGCTGGGACAGTGGCTCCTACGAGCAGTACTTC. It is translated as CASSWDSGSYEQYF.

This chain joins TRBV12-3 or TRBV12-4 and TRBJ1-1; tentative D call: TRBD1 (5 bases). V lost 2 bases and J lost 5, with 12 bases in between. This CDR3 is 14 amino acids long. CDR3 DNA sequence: TGTGCCAGCAGTTTATCATCGGGGGTGACTGAAGCTTTCTTT. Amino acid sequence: CASSLSSGVTEAFF.